This T cell receptor beta chain was sequenced during a study of cytomegalovirus exposure and HLA in healthy donors. Both 60 Vbeta primers and 13 Jbeta primers went into the PCR. Repertoires were generated with immunoSEQ multiplex PCR, while TCRdb's copy carries only in-frame clones and drops some. The sample lists over 150,000 clones; under 90% were seen once. In its sample, this clone was seen a few times. The CDR3 loop spans 15 amino acids. Germline V CDR1 and CDR2: SEHNR, FQNEAQ (reference sequence). J gave up 5 bases and V 6 bases, and 8 bases lay outside the gene matches. Specimen: PBMCs. This chain links TRBV7-9 with TRBJ2-3, with 10 bases lining up with TRBD1. This TCR came from a boy aged 2 to 9 in good health and CMV-seronegative. The CDR3 DNA reads as TGTGCCAGCAGTCCGCGGGACAGGGGATTAGATACGCAGTATTTT. Protein sequence: CASSPRDRGLDTQYF.